The clone carrying this TCR beta chain has a handful of counts. Its antigen is unknown. The sample is drawn from a study of graft-versus-host responses after intestinal transplantation. Regarding the study as a whole: Ileal or blood samples showed some GvH clones first, and such clones were also found in recipient marrow. Elevated graft-versus-host to host-versus-graft clonal ratios in allografts were recorded for patients with graft-donor T cell macrochimerism.

TCRdb's table, derived via immunoSEQ multiplex PCR, lists solely in-frame clones and lacks some. This sample has about 85,000 clones, with 80% to 95% found just once. The V end was cut by 0 bases, the J end by 12 bases, with 12 bases between. Germline CDR1 SGHDT, CDR2 YYEEEE. CDR3 length: 13 amino acids. This sequence joins TRBV5-6 and TRBJ1-4; possibly TRBD1 for D (5 bases). The input for sequencing was unstimulated CD8+ T cells sorted from spleen or lymph node cells, taken before transplant. The clonotype originates from a human donor who was the organ donor for an intestinal transplant. The CDR3 sequence: CASSLAEGLQLFF. The CDR3 DNA sequence: TGTGCCAGCAGCTTGGCAGAGGGACTCCAACTGTTTTTT.